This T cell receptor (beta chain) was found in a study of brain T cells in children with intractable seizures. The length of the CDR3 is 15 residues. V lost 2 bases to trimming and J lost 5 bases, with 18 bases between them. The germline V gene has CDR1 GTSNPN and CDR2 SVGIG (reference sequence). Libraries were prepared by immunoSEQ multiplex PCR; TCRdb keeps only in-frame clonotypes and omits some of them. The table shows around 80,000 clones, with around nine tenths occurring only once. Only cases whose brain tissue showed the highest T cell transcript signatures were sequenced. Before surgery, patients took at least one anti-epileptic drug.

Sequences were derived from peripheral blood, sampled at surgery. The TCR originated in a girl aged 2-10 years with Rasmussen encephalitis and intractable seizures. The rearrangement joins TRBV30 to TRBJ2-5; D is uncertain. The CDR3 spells CAWSFSRSIAETQYF. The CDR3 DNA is TGTGCCTGGAGTTTCTCCAGGTCCATCGCCGAGACCCAGTACTTC.